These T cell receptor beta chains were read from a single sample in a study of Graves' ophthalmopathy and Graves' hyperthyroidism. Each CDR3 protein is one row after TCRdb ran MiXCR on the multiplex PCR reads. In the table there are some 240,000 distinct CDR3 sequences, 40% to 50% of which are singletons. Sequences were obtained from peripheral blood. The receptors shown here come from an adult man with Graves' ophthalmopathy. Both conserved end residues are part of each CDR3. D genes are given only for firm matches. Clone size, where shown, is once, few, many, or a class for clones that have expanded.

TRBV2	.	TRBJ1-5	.	TGTGCCAGCAGTTTAGAGCCGCCTACTGACAAACTCAATCAGCCCCAGCATTTT	CASSLEPPTDKLNQPQHF
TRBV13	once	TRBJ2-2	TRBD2	TGTGCCAGCAGCTTGCTAGCGGAGGACACCGGGGAGCTGTTTTTT	CASSLLAEDTGELFF
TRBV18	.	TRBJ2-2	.	TGTGCCAGCTCGCCAGCGACAAATACCGGGGAGCTGTTTTTT	CASSPATNTGELFF
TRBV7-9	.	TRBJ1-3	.	TGTGCCAGCAGCTTAAAGGAGGGCTCTGGAAACACCATATATTTT	CASSLKEGSGNTIYF
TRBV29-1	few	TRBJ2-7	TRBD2	TGCAGCGTTGGAGGGAGGGCCCACGAGCAGTACTTC	CSVGGRAHEQYF
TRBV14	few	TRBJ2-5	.	TGTGCCAGCAGCCCCCTGGAAGGCCAAGAGACCCAGTACTTC	CASSPLEGQETQYF
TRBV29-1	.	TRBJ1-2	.	TGCAGCGTTGAGTTAGCGGGACACCTAAACTATGGCTACACCTTC	CSVELAGHLNYGYTF
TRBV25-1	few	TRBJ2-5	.	TGTGCCAGCAGTTTCGGTGGGCGGCAGGAAGAGACCCAGTACTTC	CASSFGGRQEETQYF
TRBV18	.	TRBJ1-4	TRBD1	TGTGCCAGCTCACCACCGGGGACAGGGAGTGAAAAACTGTTTTTT	CASSPPGTGSEKLFF
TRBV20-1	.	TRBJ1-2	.	TGCAGTGCTAGAGATCGCCAGGGAAGTAACTATGGCTACACCTTC	CSARDRQGSNYGYTF
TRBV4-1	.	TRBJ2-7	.	TGCGCCAGCAGCCAAGGTTCCGGGGGCACCTACGAGCAGTACTTC	CASSQGSGGTYEQYF
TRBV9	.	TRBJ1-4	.	TGTGCCAGCAGCCAAGATTTGATCTTGCAGGGAGGAAAACTGTTTTTT	CASSQDLILQGGKLFF
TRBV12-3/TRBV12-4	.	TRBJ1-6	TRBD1	TGTGCCAGCAGACGTCGGGACAGGGGTTCACCCCTCCACTTT	CASRRRDRGSPLHF
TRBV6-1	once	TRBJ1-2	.	TGTGCCAGCAGTGAAAAGGGGGGGCAATATGGCTACACCTTC	CASSEKGGQYGYTF
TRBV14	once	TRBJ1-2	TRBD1	TGTGCCAGCAGTCTATCTGGGGGGACAGCCCACACCTATGGCTACACCTTC	CASSLSGGTAHTYGYTF
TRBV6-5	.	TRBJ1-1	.	TGTGCCAGCAGTTACGGACCGATCAACACTGAAGCTTTCTTT	CASSYGPINTEAFF
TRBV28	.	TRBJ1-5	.	TGTGCCAGCAGTTTACCCCTCCAGGGTCCCCAGCATTTT	CASSLPLQGPQHF
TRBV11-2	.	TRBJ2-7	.	TGTGCCAGCAGCTTACTCGGGGCGGGGAGACTCTACGAGCAGTACTTC	CASSLLGAGRLYEQYF
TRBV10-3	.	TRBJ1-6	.	TGTGCCAGCAGGCCTAGTGCGGGTTTGCGGAATTCACCCCTCCACTTT	CASRPSAGLRNSPLHF
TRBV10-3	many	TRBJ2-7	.	TGTGCCATCAGTGGTGAATACGAGCAGTACTTC	CAISGEYEQYF
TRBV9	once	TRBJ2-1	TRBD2	TGTGCCAGCAGCGCCGGGACTAGGGGCAATGAGCAGTTCTTC	CASSAGTRGNEQFF
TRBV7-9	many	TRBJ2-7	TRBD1	TGTGCTAGCAGCTTAGGGACAGGCTCCTACGAGCAGTACTTC	CASSLGTGSYEQYF
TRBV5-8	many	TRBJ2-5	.	TGTGCCAGCAGCTTGATGACTACCCTTGGAGAGACCCAGTACTTC	CASSLMTTLGETQYF
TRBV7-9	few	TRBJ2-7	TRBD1	TGTGCCAGCAGCTTAGGCCACAGGGGGCTGGAGCAGTACTTC	CASSLGHRGLEQYF
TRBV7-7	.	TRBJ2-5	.	TGTGCCAGCAGTTACTCGGTCAGCCAAGAGACCCAGTACTTC	CASSYSVSQETQYF
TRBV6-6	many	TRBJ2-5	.	TGTGCCAGCTGCCCCGGGGGTTCCCAAGAGACCCAGTACTTC	CASCPGGSQETQYF
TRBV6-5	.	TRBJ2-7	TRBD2	TGTGCCAGCAGTGAGGGGCTAGCGGCCTTTTCCTACGAGCAGTACTTC	CASSEGLAAFSYEQYF
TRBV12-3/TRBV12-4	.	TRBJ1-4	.	TGTGCCAGCAGTCCCTTCGCGGATGAAAAACTGTTTTTT	CASSPFADEKLFF
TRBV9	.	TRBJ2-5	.	TGTGCCAGCAGCTTGGCCGCACAGTACCAAGAGACCCAGTACTTC	CASSLAAQYQETQYF
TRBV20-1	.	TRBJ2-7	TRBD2	TGCAGTGCTAGAGGTTTGGGGACTAGCACGGACGAGCAGTACTTC	CSARGLGTSTDEQYF
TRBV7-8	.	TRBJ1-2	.	TGTGCCAGCAGCCCACGGGGGGGAGAGGATGGCTACACCTTC	CASSPRGGEDGYTF
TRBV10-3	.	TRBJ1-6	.	TGTGCCATCAGTGACCCCCCGAGTTCACCCCTCCACTTT	CAISDPPSSPLHF
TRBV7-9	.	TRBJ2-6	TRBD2	TGTGCCATCTCCACCCCACTAGCGGGAGGCTCTGGGGCCAACGTCCTGACTTTC	CAISTPLAGGSGANVLTF
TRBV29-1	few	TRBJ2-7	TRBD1	TGCAGCGTTGATGGGACAGGGGAATTCTACGAGCAGTACTTC	CSVDGTGEFYEQYF
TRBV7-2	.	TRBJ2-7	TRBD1	TGTGCCAGCAGTTGGGACAGGGGCTGGTACGAGCAGTACTTC	CASSWDRGWYEQYF
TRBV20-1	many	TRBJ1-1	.	TGCAGTGTTGGGGTTACGGACACTGAAGCTTTCTTT	CSVGVTDTEAFF
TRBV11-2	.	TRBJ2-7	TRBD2	TGTGCCAGTAGCGGCGGGAGTAGGTACGAGCAGTACTTC	CASSGGSRYEQYF
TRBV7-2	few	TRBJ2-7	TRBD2	TGTGCCAGCAGCCCCGGGACTAGCGGTTACGAGCAGTACTTC	CASSPGTSGYEQYF
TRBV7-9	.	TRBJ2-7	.	TGTGCCAGCAGCCCCGGGACGTTGCCCTACGAGCAGTACTTC	CASSPGTLPYEQYF
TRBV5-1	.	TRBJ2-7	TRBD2	TGCGCCAGCAGCTTGGCGGGACTAGCTAACGAGCAGTACTTC	CASSLAGLANEQYF